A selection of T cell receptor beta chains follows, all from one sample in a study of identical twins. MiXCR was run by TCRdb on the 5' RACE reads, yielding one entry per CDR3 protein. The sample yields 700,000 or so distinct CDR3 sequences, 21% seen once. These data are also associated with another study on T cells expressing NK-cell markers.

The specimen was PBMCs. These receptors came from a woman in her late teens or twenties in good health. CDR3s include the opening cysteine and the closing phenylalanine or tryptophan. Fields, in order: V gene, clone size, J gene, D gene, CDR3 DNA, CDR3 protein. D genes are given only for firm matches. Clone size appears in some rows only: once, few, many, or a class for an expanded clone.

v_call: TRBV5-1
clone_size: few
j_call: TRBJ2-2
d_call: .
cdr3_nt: TGCGCCAGCAGCTTGGTACAGCAGCCCGGGGAGCTGTTTTTT
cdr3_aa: CASSLVQQPGELFF

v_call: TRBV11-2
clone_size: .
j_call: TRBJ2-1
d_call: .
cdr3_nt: TGTGCCAGCAGCTTAGATCGGGACGCACAGTTCTTC
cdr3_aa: CASSLDRDAQFF

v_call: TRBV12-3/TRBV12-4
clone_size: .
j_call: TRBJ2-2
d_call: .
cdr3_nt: TGTGCCAGCACCAGACACACCGGGGAGCTGTTTTTT
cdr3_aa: CASTRHTGELFF

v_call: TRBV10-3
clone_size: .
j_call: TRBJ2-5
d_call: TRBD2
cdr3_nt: TGTGCCATCAGTGAGCGGCTAGCGGCTGGGGGAGAGACCCAGTACTTC
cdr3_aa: CAISERLAAGGETQYF

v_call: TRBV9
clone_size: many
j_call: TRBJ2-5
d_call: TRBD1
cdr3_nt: TGTGCCAGCAGCGCTTGGGACAGTGAAACGATAGAGACCCAGTACTTC
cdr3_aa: CASSAWDSETIETQYF

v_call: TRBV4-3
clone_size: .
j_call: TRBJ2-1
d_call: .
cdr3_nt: TGCGCCAGCAGCCAAGATACCGGTGGTGGGATATACAATGAGCAGTTCTTC
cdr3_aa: CASSQDTGGGIYNEQFF

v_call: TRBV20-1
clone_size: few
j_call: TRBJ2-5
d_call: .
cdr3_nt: TGCAGTGCTAGGTCCTACCAAGAGACCCAGTACTTC
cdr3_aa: CSARSYQETQYF

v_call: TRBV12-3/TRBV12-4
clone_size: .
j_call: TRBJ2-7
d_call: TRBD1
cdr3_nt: TGTGCCAGTCAGAACAGGGGGAGGTACGAGCAGTACTTC
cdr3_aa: CASQNRGRYEQYF

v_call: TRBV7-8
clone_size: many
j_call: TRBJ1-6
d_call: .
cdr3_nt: TGTGCCAGCAGCTTTAGGGGTTTAGTCTTTAATTCACCCCTCCACTTT
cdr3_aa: CASSFRGLVFNSPLHF

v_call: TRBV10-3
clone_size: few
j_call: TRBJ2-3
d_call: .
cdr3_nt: TGTGCCATCAGTGGGTCTCGGGCGGGAAGCACAGATACGCAGTATTTT
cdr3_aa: CAISGSRAGSTDTQYF

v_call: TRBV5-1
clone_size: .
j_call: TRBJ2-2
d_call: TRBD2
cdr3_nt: TGCGCCAGCAGCTTGGTGGCTAGCGGGAGAGGCGGGGAGCTGTTTTTT
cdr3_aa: CASSLVASGRGGELFF

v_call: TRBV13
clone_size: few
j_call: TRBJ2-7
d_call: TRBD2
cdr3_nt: TGTGCCAGCAGCTTATTGAGCGGGGGGGCCGGTTACGAGCAGTACTTC
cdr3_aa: CASSLLSGGAGYEQYF

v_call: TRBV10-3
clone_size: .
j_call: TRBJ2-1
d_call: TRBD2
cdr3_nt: TGTGCCATCAGTGACGCGGGGGGGGGATACAATGAGCAGTTCTTC
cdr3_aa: CAISDAGGGYNEQFF

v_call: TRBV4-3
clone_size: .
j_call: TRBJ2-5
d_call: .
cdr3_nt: TGCGCCAGCAGCCAAGGAGTCGAGGGGACCCAGTACTTC
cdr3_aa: CASSQGVEGTQYF

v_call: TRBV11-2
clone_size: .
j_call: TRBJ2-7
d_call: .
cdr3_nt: TGTGCCAGCAGCTCGGGCCGAGGGATCTACGAGCAGTACTTC
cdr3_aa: CASSSGRGIYEQYF

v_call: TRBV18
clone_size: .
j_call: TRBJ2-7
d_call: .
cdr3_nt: TGTGCCAGCTCACCACGGGTCAATACCAACGAGCAGTACTTC
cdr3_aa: CASSPRVNTNEQYF

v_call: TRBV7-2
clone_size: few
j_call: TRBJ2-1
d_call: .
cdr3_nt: TGTGCCAGCAGCTTGTTTCCTTGGACCGAGAACAATGAGCAGTTCTTC
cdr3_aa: CASSLFPWTENNEQFF

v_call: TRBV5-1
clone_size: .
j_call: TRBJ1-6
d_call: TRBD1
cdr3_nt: TGCGCCAGCAGCCCTGGGACAGGAGTTAATTCACCCCTCCACTTT
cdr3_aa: CASSPGTGVNSPLHF

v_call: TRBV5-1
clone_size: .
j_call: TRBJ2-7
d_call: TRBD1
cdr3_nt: TGCGCCAGCAGTTTGGTCTCGACAGGGGAGCGCGAGCAGTACTTC
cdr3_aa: CASSLVSTGEREQYF

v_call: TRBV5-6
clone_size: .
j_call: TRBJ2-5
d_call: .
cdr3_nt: TGTGCCAGCAGCCTGGGACCGGGTAGCCCCGAGACCCAGTACTTC
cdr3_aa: CASSLGPGSPETQYF

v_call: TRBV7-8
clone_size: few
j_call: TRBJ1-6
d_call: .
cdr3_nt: TGTGCCAGCAGCTCCCTCCGGGCCGCGGGGCTCCTGAGCCCCCTCCACTTT
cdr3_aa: CASSSLRAAGLLSPLHF

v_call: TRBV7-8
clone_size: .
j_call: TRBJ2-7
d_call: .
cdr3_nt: TGTGCCAGCAGCTTCCCCGTTAAATCCCACGAGCAGTACTTC
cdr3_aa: CASSFPVKSHEQYF

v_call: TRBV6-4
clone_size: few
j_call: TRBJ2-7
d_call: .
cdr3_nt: TGTGCCAGCAGTGGCCGGGACTTCGAACCTTACGAGCAGTACTTC
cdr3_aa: CASSGRDFEPYEQYF